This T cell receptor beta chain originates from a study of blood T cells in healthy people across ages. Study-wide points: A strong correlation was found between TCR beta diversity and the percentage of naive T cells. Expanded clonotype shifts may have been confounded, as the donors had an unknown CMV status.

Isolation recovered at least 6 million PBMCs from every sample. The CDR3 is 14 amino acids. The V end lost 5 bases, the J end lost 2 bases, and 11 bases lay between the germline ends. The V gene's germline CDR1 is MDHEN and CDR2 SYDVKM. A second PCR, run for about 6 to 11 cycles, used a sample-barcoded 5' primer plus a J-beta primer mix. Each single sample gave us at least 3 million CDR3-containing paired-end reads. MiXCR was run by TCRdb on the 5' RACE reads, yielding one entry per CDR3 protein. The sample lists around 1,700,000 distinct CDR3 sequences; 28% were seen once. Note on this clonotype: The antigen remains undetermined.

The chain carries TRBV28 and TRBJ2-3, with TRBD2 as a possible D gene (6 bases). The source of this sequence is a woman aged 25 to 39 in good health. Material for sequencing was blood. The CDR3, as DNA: TGTGCCAGCAGTCCTAGCGCCTTCACAGATACGCAGTATTTT. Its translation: CASSPSAFTDTQYF.